These 13 T cell receptor beta chains originate from one sample sequenced in a study of T cell changes during pregnancy in multiple sclerosis (dated by TCRdb to about 2019). Receptor libraries were prepared by the immunoSEQ multiplex PCR assay. TCRdb obtained this table from immuneACCESS and retained in-frame rearrangements with V and J assigned. These tables miss some clones; where compared with another copy, unresolved V genes account for less than half of the shortfall, and the remainder is unexplained. Here the sample has 84,000 or so clones; approximately 94% occur a single time. 2% to 3% of the sample belongs to the ten largest clones. Sequenced material: peripheral blood, taken in the third trimester of pregnancy. These receptors all come from a female donor with multiple sclerosis, enrolled in a pregnancy study.

The chain combines TRBV27 with TRBJ2-1; D is perhaps TRBD1 (5 bases). The CDR3 sequence is 19 residues long. CDR1 is MNHEY, CDR2 SMNVEV, per germline (reference sequence). The V and J ends lost 4 bases and 4 bases respectively, with 26 bases between them. The CDR3 here is CASSSGGRLTGDEYNEQFF. CDR3 sequence (DNA): TGTGCCAGCAGTTCTGGCGGCCGTTTAACAGGCGACGAGTACAATGAGCAGTTCTTC.

This clone was seen only a few times. The chain uses TRBV29-1 and TRBJ2-7; D is unresolved. Germline-derived CDR1 and CDR2 are SQVTM and ANQGSEA. This CDR3 region has 11 residues. V was trimmed by 2 bases and J by 4 bases, leaving 6 bases between them. In DNA form, the CDR3 reads TGCAGCGTTGAACTCGGGTACGAGCAGTACTTC. This encodes CSVELGYEQYF.

The chain couples TRBV19 to TRBJ2-1, with 7 bases matching TRBD1. CDR3 size: 14 residues. V shed 4 bases, J shed 6 bases, and the junction held 6 bases outside the gene matches. CDR1 LNHDA and CDR2 SQIVND come from the germline V gene (reference sequence). The CDR3 nucleotides are TGTGCCAGTAGTACTCACAGGGGTGGCAATGAGCAGTTCTTC. This sequence encodes CASSTHRGGNEQFF.

The chain is built from TRBV9 and TRBJ2-7; D is perhaps TRBD1 (5 bases). V lost 3 bases and J lost 0, with 7 bases in between. This CDR3 has 13 amino acids. In germline, CDR1 is SGDLS, CDR2 YYNGEE. The CDR3 bases are TGTGCCAGCAGCGGGACAACCTCCTACGAGCAGTACTTC. This translates into CASSGTTSYEQYF.

The V call is TRBV7-6, the J call TRBJ1-6; no definite D call. V was cut by 0 bases and J by 6 bases, with 9 bases left in between. The CDR3 is 15 amino acids. Germline assignment: CDR1 SGHVS and CDR2 FNYEAQ. The CDR3 sequence is CASSLAEDSNSPLHF. The CDR3 DNA follows: TGTGCCAGCAGCTTAGCTGAGGACTCTAATTCACCCCTCCACTTT.

The J gene is TRBJ2-7, the V gene TRBV27, with 9 bases identical to TRBD2. Trimming at V came to 2 bases and at J to 3 bases, leaving 11 bases not matched to a gene. The CDR3 spans 17 residues. Germline V gives CDR1 MNHEY, CDR2 SMNVEV (reference sequence). CDR3 coding DNA: TGTGCCAGCAGTTTAGTCCCTGGCGGGGGGGCCTACTACGAGCAGTACTTC. Protein product: CASSLVPGGGAYYEQYF.

This chain uses TRBV19 with TRBJ2-3; TRBD1 matches 9 bases. The CDR3 totals 14 residues. The germline V gene has CDR1 LNHDA and CDR2 SQIVND (reference sequence). V trimming: 6 bases; J trimming: 3 bases; junction bases outside the gene matches: 4. The CDR3 loop reads CASRIQGATDTQYF. DNA for the CDR3: TGTGCCAGTAGGATACAGGGGGCAACAGATACGCAGTATTTT.

The chain employs TRBV7-2 and TRBJ1-4; 8 bases line up with TRBD1. The CDR3 runs 15 residues. CDR1 is SGHTA, CDR2 FQGNSA, per germline. V gave up 5 bases and J gave up 3 bases; unmatched junction bases: 5. CDR3 loop: CASSQDRGANEKLFF. The CDR3 DNA sequence: TGTGCCAGCAGCCAAGACAGGGGTGCTAATGAAAAACTGTTTTTT.

The chain couples TRBV14 to TRBJ1-2; D unclear. This CDR3 comprises 13 residues. Germline V gene lookup returns CDR1 SGHDN and CDR2 FVKESK. Trimming removed 0 bases at V and 8 bases at J, with 10 bases between. This CDR3 is CASSQDNRRGYTF. The CDR3 coding sequence is TGTGCCAGCAGCCAAGATAACCGCAGGGGCTACACCTTC. The variable domain in full, completed from reference TRBV14 and TRBJ1-2, reads EAGVTQFPSHSVIEKGQTVTLRCDPISGHDNLYWYRRVMGKEIKFLLHFVKESKQDESGMPNNRFLAERTGGTYSTLKVQPAELEDSGVYFCASSQDNRRGYTFGSGTRLTVV.

This clone was observed once. The chain is built from TRBV7-8 and TRBJ2-3; D may be TRBD1 (6 bases). V gave up 5 bases and J gave up 0 bases, with 9 bases separating them. Germline V gene data show CDR1 as SGHVS and CDR2 as FQNEAQ. CDR3 length: 14 residues. The CDR3 sequence: CASSQDRSTDTQYF. DNA of the CDR3: TGTGCCAGCAGCCAGGACAGAAGCACAGATACGCAGTATTTT.

The chain links TRBV9 to TRBJ2-5; 9 bases match TRBD2. CDR1 is SGDLS, CDR2 YYNGEE, per germline. The CDR3 consists of 14 residues. The junction had 3 bases not matched to a gene; V was cut back by 2 bases and J by 4 bases. The CDR3 region is CASSVQAGGETQYF. The CDR3 nucleotides are TGTGCCAGCAGCGTCCAAGCGGGGGGAGAGACCCAGTACTTC.

V is TRBV5-1 and J is TRBJ1-2, with 7 bases fitting TRBD1. The V segment lost 4 bases and the J segment 0 bases; nucleotides outside the gene matches: 12. Germline V CDR1 and CDR2: SGHRS, YFSETQ. The CDR3 totals 17 residues. The CDR3 DNA follows: TGCGCCAGCAGCGCCGACAGGGCGACCTATACTAACTATGGCTACACCTTC. Residues: CASSADRATYTNYGYTF.

CDR3 region: CASITGGQTNYGYTF. The DNA for the CDR3 is TGTGCCAGCATTACTGGGGGACAGACCAACTATGGCTACACCTTC. The chain is built from TRBV7-2 and TRBJ1-2; 7 nucleotides match TRBD1. J was trimmed by 2 bases and V by 7 bases; bases with no gene match: 10. The germline CDR1 and CDR2 sequences are SGHTA and FQGNSA. This CDR3 has 15 residues.